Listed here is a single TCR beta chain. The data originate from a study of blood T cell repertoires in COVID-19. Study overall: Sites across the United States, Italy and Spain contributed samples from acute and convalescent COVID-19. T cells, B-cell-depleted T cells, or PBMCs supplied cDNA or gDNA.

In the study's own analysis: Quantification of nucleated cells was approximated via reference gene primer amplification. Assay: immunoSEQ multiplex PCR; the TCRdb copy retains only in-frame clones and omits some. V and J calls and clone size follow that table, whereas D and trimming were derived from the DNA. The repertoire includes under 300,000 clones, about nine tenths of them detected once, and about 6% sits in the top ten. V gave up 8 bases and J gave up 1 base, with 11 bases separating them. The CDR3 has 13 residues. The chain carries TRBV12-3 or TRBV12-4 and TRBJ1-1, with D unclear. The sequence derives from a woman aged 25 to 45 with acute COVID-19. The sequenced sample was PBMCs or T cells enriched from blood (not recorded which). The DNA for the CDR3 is TGTGCCAGCGGGTCAGGAAGGAACACTGAAGCTTTCTTT. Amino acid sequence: CASGSGRNTEAFF.